The sequence of this T cell receptor beta chain was determined in a study of graft-versus-host responses after intestinal transplantation. About the research overall: Transplants were multivisceral, liver-intestinal, or isolated intestinal. Recipients uniformly received anti-thymocyte globulin induction, followed by tacrolimus and steroids for about three years. Study-wide results and limits: Recipient-marrow GvH clones were detected, some having first appeared in ileum or blood. With peak circulating GvH clone levels came an association with early post-transplant HvG declines.

In germline, CDR1 is SGHDN, CDR2 FVKESK. This CDR3 has 15 residues. J lost 3 bases, V lost 4 bases, and 4 bases had no gene match. The table came from immunoSEQ multiplex PCR; TCRdb's copy has only in-frame clones and leaves some out. The sample records tens of thousands of clones, over 75% being singletons. Note on this clone: The antigen is unknown.

The source of this sequence is a human donor who received an intestinal transplant. The input for sequencing was unstimulated CD8+ T cells sorted from spleen or lymph node cells, taken before intestinal transplant. This rearrangement joins TRBV14 to TRBJ2-1, with TRBD1 identical over 9 bases. The CDR3 spells CASSPRDRVYNEQFF. The CDR3 coding sequence is TGTGCCAGCAGCCCCCGGGACAGGGTCTACAATGAGCAGTTCTTC.